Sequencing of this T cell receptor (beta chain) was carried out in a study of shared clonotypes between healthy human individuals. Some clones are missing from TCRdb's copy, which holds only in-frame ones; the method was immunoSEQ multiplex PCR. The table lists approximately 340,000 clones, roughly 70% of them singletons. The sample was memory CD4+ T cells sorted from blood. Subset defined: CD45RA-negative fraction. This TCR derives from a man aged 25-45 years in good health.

CDR3 loop: CASSRLHSLATDTQYF. CDR3 nucleotides: TGTGCCAGCAGCCGCCTCCATTCACTAGCGACAGATACGCAGTATTTT. The chain links TRBV28 to TRBJ2-3, with 7 nucleotides matching TRBD2. The V gene end was trimmed by 6 bases and the J gene end by 3 bases; junction bases not matched to a gene: 12. The CDR3 covers 16 residues. Germline V gene lookup returns CDR1 MDHEN and CDR2 SYDVKM. Complete variable domain (other parts from reference TRBV28 and TRBJ2-3): DVKVTQSSRYLVKRTGEKVFLECVQDMDHENMFWYRQDPGLGLRLIYFSYDVKMKEKGDIPEGYSVSREKKERFSLILESASTNQTSMYLCASSRLHSLATDTQYFGPGTRLTVL.